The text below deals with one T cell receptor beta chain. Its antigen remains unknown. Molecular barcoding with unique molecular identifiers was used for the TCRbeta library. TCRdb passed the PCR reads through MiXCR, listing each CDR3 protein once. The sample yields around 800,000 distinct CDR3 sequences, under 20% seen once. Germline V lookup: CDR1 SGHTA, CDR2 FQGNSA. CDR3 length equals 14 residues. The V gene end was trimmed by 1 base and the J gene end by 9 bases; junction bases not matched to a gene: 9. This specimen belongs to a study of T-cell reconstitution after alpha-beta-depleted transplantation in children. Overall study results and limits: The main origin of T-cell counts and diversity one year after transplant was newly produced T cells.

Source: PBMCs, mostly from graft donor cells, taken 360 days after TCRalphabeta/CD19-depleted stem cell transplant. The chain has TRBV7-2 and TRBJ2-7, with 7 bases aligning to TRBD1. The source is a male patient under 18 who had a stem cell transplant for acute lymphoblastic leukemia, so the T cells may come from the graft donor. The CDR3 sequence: CASSLDTAPGGQYF. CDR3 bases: TGTGCCAGCAGCTTAGACACCGCCCCAGGGGGGCAGTACTTC.